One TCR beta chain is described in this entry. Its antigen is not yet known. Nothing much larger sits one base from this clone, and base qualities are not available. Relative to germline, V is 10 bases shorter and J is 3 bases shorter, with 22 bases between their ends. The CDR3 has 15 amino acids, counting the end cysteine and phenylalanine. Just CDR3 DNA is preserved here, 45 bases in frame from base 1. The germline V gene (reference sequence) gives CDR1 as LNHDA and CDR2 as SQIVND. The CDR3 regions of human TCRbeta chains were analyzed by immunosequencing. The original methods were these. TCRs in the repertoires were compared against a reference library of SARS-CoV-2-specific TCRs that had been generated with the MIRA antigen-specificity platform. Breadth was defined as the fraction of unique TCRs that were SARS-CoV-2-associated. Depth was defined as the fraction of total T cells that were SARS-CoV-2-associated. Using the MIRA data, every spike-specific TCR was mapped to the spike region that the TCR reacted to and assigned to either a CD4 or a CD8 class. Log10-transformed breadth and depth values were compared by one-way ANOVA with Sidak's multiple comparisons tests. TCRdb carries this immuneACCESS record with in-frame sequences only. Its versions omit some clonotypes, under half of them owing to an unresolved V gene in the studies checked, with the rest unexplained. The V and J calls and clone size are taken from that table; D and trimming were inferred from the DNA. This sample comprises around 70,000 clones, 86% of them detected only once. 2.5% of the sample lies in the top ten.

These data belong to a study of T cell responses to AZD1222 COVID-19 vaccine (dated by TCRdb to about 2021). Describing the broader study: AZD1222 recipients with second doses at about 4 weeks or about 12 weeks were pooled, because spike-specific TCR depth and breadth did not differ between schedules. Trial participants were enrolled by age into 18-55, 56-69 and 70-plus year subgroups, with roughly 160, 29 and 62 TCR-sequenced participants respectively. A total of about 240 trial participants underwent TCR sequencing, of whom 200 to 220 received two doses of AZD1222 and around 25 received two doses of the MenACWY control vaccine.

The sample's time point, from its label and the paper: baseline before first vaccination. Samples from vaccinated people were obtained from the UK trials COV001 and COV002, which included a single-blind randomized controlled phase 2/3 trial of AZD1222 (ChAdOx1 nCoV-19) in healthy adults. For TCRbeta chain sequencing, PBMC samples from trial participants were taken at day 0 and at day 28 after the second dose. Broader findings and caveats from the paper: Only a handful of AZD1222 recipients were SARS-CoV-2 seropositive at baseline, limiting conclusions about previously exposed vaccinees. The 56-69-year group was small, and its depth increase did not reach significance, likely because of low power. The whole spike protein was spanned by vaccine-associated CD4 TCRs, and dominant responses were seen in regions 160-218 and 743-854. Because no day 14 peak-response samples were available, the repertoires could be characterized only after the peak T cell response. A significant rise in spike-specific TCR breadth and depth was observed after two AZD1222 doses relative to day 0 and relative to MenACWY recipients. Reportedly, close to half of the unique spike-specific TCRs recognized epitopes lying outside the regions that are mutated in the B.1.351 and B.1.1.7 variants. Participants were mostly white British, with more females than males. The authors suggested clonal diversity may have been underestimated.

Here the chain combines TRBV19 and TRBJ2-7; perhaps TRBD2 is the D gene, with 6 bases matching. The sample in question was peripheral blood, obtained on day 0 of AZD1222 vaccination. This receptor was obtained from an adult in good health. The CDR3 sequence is CATRDDGRSHYEQYF. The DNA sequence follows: TGTGCCACTCGCGATGATGGGAGGAGTCACTACGAGCAGTACTTC.